This T cell receptor beta chain derives from a study of blood T cells in healthy people across ages. Regarding the study as a whole: Naive and antigen-experienced cells were not separated, limiting conclusive comparison.

A word on this clonotype: The antigen is undetermined.

Trimming stripped 3 bases from V and 0 bases from J, with 10 bases between. The V gene's germline CDR1 is WNHNN and CDR2 SYGVQD (reference sequence). CDR3 length: 15 amino acids. The use of a sample-barcoded 5' primer and a J-beta primer mix characterized a second PCR of 7 to 11 cycles. Each single sample gave us at least 2.5 million CDR3-containing paired-end reads. TCRdb called the 5' RACE reads again in MiXCR, with one record for every CDR3 protein. The data contain roughly 900,000 distinct CDR3 sequences, less than 35% of them seen just once; the ten biggest clones take up roughly 17%. The genes are TRBV10-1 and TRBJ2-3; D possibly corresponds to TRBD1 (8 bases). Sequenced material: blood. The receptor's source is a woman aged 80 or over in good health. The CDR3 nucleotides are TGCGCCAGCAGTGAACAGGGGGGGAGCACAGATACGCAGTATTTT. Translation: CASSEQGGSTDTQYF.